Listed below are T cell receptor beta chains from one sample, sequenced in a study of blood T cells in healthy people across ages. MiXCR, run by TCRdb on the 5' RACE reads, gives a single entry per CDR3 protein. There are about 580,000 distinct CDR3 sequences in the sample; roughly 48% occur only once, and 20% to 25% lies in the top ten. Sequencing was done on a sample of blood. The receptor set was obtained from a man older than 75 in good health. The CDR3 runs from the conserved cysteine through the conserved F or W. The D gene is left open where the match is weak. Clone size is not always given. Where it is, it says once, few, many or a class for expanded clones.

J: TRBJ2-4; D: TRBD1; size: NA; V: TRBV7-2; DNA: TGTGCCAGCAGCAGCACGGGACAGGGGTGGGACATTCAGTACTTC; CDR3: CASSSTGQGWDIQYF
J: TRBJ2-7; D: TRBD2; size: NA; V: TRBV6-2/TRBV6-3; DNA: TGTGCCAGCAGTCCGTGGGTAGCGGGGGGCTCCAATGAGCAGTACTTC; CDR3: CASSPWVAGGSNEQYF
J: TRBJ2-3; D: TRBD2; size: NA; V: TRBV11-2; DNA: TGTGCCAGCAGCCTCCAATTAGCGGGGGCTATAGATACGCAGTATTTT; CDR3: CASSLQLAGAIDTQYF
J: TRBJ2-7; D: NA; size: NA; V: TRBV6-2/TRBV6-3; DNA: TGTACCACCCGGAGCGGCGAGCAGTACTTC; CDR3: CTTRSGEQYF
J: TRBJ1-1; D: TRBD1; size: NA; V: TRBV5-1; DNA: TGCGCCAGCAGCTTGGCGGGACAGGGCGCCACTACAGCTTTCTTT; CDR3: CASSLAGQGATTAFF
J: TRBJ2-3; D: TRBD1; size: once; V: TRBV7-2; DNA: TGTGCCAGCAGCAAGCGGACAGGGGGTGTCGATACGCAGTATTTT; CDR3: CASSKRTGGVDTQYF
J: TRBJ2-1; D: TRBD1; size: NA; V: TRBV7-2; DNA: TGTGCCAGCAGCGCTCGACAGGGAACCTACAATGAGCAGTTCTTC; CDR3: CASSARQGTYNEQFF
J: TRBJ1-6; D: NA; size: NA; V: TRBV30; DNA: TGTGCCTGGATGACTTTTAATTCACCCCTCCACTTT; CDR3: CAWMTFNSPLHF
J: TRBJ2-1; D: TRBD2; size: NA; V: TRBV6-2/TRBV6-3; DNA: TGTGCCAGCAGCGTGGGACTAGCGGGAGATTCGTTCTTC; CDR3: CASSVGLAGDSFF
J: TRBJ2-5; D: NA; size: NA; V: TRBV5-6; DNA: TGTGCCAGCAGCTTGGACAGGGAAGTGTCCCAGTACTTC; CDR3: CASSLDREVSQYF
J: TRBJ2-5; D: NA; size: NA; V: TRBV7-2; DNA: TGTGCCAGCAGCTTAGTTTCAACTTACCAAGAGACCCAGTACTTC; CDR3: CASSLVSTYQETQYF
J: TRBJ2-1; D: TRBD2; size: NA; V: TRBV27; DNA: TGTGCCAGCAGTTCTTCATTTAGCGGGGGATCTTACAATGAGCAGTTCTTC; CDR3: CASSSSFSGGSYNEQFF
J: TRBJ2-7; D: NA; size: NA; V: TRBV3-1; DNA: TGTGCCAGCAGCCAATGGCAGCCCTACGAGCAGTACTTC; CDR3: CASSQWQPYEQYF
J: TRBJ2-7; D: NA; size: few; V: TRBV20-1; DNA: TGCAGTGCCGCGGCTCGTCCAGGCGGGCAGTACTTC; CDR3: CSAAARPGGQYF
J: TRBJ2-7; D: NA; size: NA; V: TRBV7-2; DNA: TGTGCCAGCAGCAGACCTGGGAACGAGCAGTACTTC; CDR3: CASSRPGNEQYF
J: TRBJ2-4; D: TRBD2; size: NA; V: TRBV3-1; DNA: TGTGCCAGCAGCCCCAGCCCGCCGGGAGGCCCAAACAAGCAGTACTTC; CDR3: CASSPSPPGGPNKQYF
J: TRBJ2-7; D: NA; size: many; V: TRBV6-5; DNA: TGTGCCAGCAGTTACTCGGGGGGAGTCTACGAGCAGTACTTC; CDR3: CASSYSGGVYEQYF
J: TRBJ2-7; D: NA; size: NA; V: TRBV5-1; DNA: TGCACCAGCAGCGGGGGACAGGGAGACGAGCAGTACTTC; CDR3: CTSSGGQGDEQYF
J: TRBJ2-7; D: TRBD1; size: NA; V: TRBV6-5; DNA: TGTGCCAGCAACCCCCTGGGGACAGAGACCTACGAGCAGTACTTC; CDR3: CASNPLGTETYEQYF
J: TRBJ2-1; D: TRBD1; size: many; V: TRBV6-6; DNA: TGTGCCAGCAGTTACCGGGGACAGGGTAAAGGGTACAATGAGCAGTTCTTC; CDR3: CASSYRGQGKGYNEQFF
J: TRBJ2-7; D: NA; size: once; V: TRBV24-1; DNA: TGTGCCACCAGTGATTCTTCGACCGACTACGAGCAGTACTTC; CDR3: CATSDSSTDYEQYF
J: TRBJ2-1; D: TRBD1; size: few; V: TRBV2; DNA: TGTGCCAGCAGCAGACAGGGGACCAATGAGCAGTTCTTC; CDR3: CASSRQGTNEQFF
J: TRBJ2-5; D: NA; size: many; V: TRBV18; DNA: TGTGCCAGCTCAACCCGGGGGAATATTTTAGAGACCCAGTACTTC; CDR3: CASSTRGNILETQYF
J: TRBJ1-2; D: NA; size: many; V: TRBV6-6; DNA: TGTGCCAGCAGTTACATCAACTATGGCTACACCTTC; CDR3: CASSYINYGYTF
J: TRBJ2-5; D: NA; size: NA; V: TRBV24-1; DNA: TGTGCCACCAGTGATCCCGGGACTGTCAAAGAGACCCAGTACTTC; CDR3: CATSDPGTVKETQYF
J: TRBJ2-7; D: NA; size: NA; V: TRBV29-1; DNA: TGCAGCGTTGAAGTAGTTTCCTACGAGCAGTACTTC; CDR3: CSVEVVSYEQYF
J: TRBJ1-5; D: TRBD1; size: NA; V: TRBV27; DNA: TGTGCCAGCAGTCGTTTGACAGGGGACAATCAGCCCCAGCATTTT; CDR3: CASSRLTGDNQPQHF
J: TRBJ1-1; D: TRBD1; size: NA; V: TRBV12-3/TRBV12-4; DNA: TGTGCCAGCAGTAAGCGACAGGGGGCACTGGACACTGAAGCTTTCTTT; CDR3: CASSKRQGALDTEAFF